The 26 T cell receptor beta chains listed next were all sequenced from one sample in a study of beta chain features in type 1 diabetes. Notes on the study in general: Among all four CD4+ subsets, Type 1 diabetes patients had TCRB CDR3s that were moderately but significantly shorter.

Reverse transcription of all isolated RNA meant that expressed TCRB transcripts were sequenced. The data were produced by immunoSEQ multiplex PCR, yet TCRdb's version contains in-frame clones alone and is incomplete. The sample has about 650,000 clones, 9.5% to 15% seen once. The antigens for these receptors are not known. Sequenced sample: naive CD4+ T cells from blood. The receptors derive from a man in his thirties or forties with type 1 diabetes.

This clone has just a few counts. The rearrangement links TRBV5-1 to TRBJ2-3; TRBD1 or TRBD2 may be the D gene (5 bases each). The CDR3 has 16 residues. Germline loops: CDR1 SGHRS, CDR2 YFSETQ. The V end lost 5 bases, the J end lost 2 bases, and 18 bases lay between the germline ends. CDR3 residues: CASSIEGPGYTDTQYF. CDR3 DNA: TGCGCCAGCAGTATCGAGGGGCCAGGGTACACAGATACGCAGTATTTT.

CDR3 loop: CASSLTGPETQYF. The CDR3 nucleotides are TGTGCCAGCAGTTTGACTGGCCCAGAGACCCAGTACTTC. The genes are TRBV6-5 and TRBJ2-5, with D hard to call. In germline, CDR1 is MNHEY, CDR2 SVGAGI. This CDR3 has 13 residues. V was pared by 4 bases and J by 4 bases, with 10 bases between.

The chain links TRBV5-1 to TRBJ2-5, with unresolved D. V lost 2 bases and J 1 base, leaving 6 bases between the germline ends. CDR1 and CDR2 (germline): SGHRS, YFSETQ. The CDR3 consists of 13 residues. Written as DNA, the CDR3 is TGCGCCAGCAGCTTTACAACCCAAGAGACCCAGTACTTC. This gives the protein CASSFTTQETQYF.

The gene calls are TRBV30 and TRBJ2-2; D is possibly TRBD2 (5 bases). Trimming shortened V by 4 bases and J by 7 bases, and 16 bases separated the two germline ends. Looked up from germline, CDR1 is GTSNPN and CDR2 is SVGIG (reference sequence). This CDR3 has 14 residues. The CDR3 loop is CAWTPSGSYGELFF. The CDR3 DNA follows: TGTGCCTGGACTCCCTCGGGAAGTTACGGGGAGCTGTTTTTT.

V and J are TRBV4-3 and TRBJ1-5; D gene uncertain. The CDR3 length is 14 residues. The germline V gene encodes CDR1 LGHNA and CDR2 YSLEER. V was clipped by 3 bases and J by 4 bases, with 10 bases between them. The CDR3 nucleotides read TGCGCCAGCAGCCAGGAAACAGAAAATCAGCCCCAGCATTTT. It is translated as CASSQETENQPQHF.

J is TRBJ2-7 and V is TRBV30; D may correspond to TRBD1 or TRBD2 (5 bases each). V lost 7 bases and J 0 bases, leaving 13 bases between the germline ends. CDR3 length: 13 amino acids. CDR1 is GTSNPN, CDR2 SVGIG, per germline (reference sequence). The CDR3 loop reads CASFGTGSYEQYF. The CDR3 DNA is TGTGCCTCGTTCGGGACGGGCTCCTACGAGCAGTACTTC.

The sample holds a few counts of this clone. The J gene is TRBJ1-4, the V gene TRBV2; TRBD1 matches 7 bases. The ends lost 8 bases at V and 1 base at J; junction bases unmatched: 1. This CDR3 spans 13 amino acids. Per germline, CDR1 SNHLY and CDR2 FYNNEI. The CDR3 region has the DNA TGTGCCAGCGGACAGGAAACTAATGAAAAACTGTTTTTT. This translates into CASGQETNEKLFF.

This clone was found a few times. The chain's CDR3 is CASSPGSFSPLHF. The CDR3 coding sequence is TGTGCCAGCAGTCCGGGATCCTTCTCACCCCTCCACTTT. This chain joins TRBV2 and TRBJ1-6; D is uncertain. This CDR3 comprises 13 residues. Germline loops: CDR1 SNHLY, CDR2 FYNNEI. V gave up 5 bases and J gave up 10 bases, with 12 bases separating them.

This clone was observed a handful of times. This chain uses TRBV4-3 with TRBJ1-5; no reliable D call. The CDR3 is 13 amino acids. Germline CDR1 is LGHNA and CDR2 is YSLEER. The ends were cut back, 4 bases at V and 8 bases at J, with 12 bases in the middle. This CDR3 reads CASSLGRKEPQHF. The CDR3 coding sequence is TGCGCCAGCAGCCTCGGACGAAAGGAGCCCCAGCATTTT.

The chain links TRBV9 to TRBJ2-2; D unresolved. CDR3 length equals 14 residues. Trimming took off 3 bases at V and 4 bases at J, with 10 bases between the two ends. Germline-derived CDR1 and CDR2 are SGDLS and YYNGEE. The CDR3 is CASSAVGSTGELFF. For the CDR3, the DNA is TGTGCCAGCAGCGCAGTCGGGTCCACCGGGGAGCTGTTTTTT.

A few counts support this clone. The gene calls are TRBV30 and TRBJ2-7, with D maybe TRBD1 (5 bases). Trimming took 4 bases from V and 2 from J, leaving 12 bases between them. The germline V gene encodes CDR1 GTSNPN and CDR2 SVGIG (reference sequence). CDR3 size: 13 residues. The CDR3 sequence: CAWTVPGTYEQYF. In DNA form, the CDR3 reads TGTGCCTGGACCGTCCCAGGGACCTACGAGCAGTACTTC.

The chain joins TRBV21-1 to TRBJ2-3; the table's D call of TRBD1 was not tested on the DNA. TRBV21-1 is an annotated pseudogene. The CDR3 covers 14 residues. For the CDR3, the DNA is TGTGCCAGCAGCAAAAATACAATCCCAGATACGCAGTATTTT. Translated: CASSKNTIPDTQYF.

This clone turned up a few times. This could be a read error, since a much larger clone is one nucleotide away. This sequence joins TRBV11-3 and TRBJ2-6, with D unclear. The CDR3 covers 13 residues. Germline V gene lookup returns CDR1 SGHNT and CDR2 YENEEA. The V and J ends lost 2 bases and 2 bases respectively, with 1 base between them. The chain's CDR3 is CASSLPGANVLTF. The CDR3 coding sequence is TGTGCCAGCAGCTTACCTGGGGCCAACGTCCTGACTTTC.

This clone was observed a handful of times. V is TRBV28 and J is TRBJ2-7; perhaps TRBD2 as D (5 bases). The CDR3 is 13 amino acids. The germline V gene has CDR1 MDHEN and CDR2 SYDVKM. Trimming took off 7 bases at V and 0 bases at J, with 10 bases between the two ends. The CDR3 nucleotides are TGTGCCAGCACTCCTGGGAGCTCCTACGAGCAGTACTTC. Translated, it gives CASTPGSSYEQYF.

This clone was seen a few times. The sample has other DNA sequences that encode this CDR3 too. The CDR3 nucleotides are TGTGCCACCAGCAGAGATCGTAACTATGGCTACACCTTC. This translates into CATSRDRNYGYTF. The gene calls are TRBV15 and TRBJ1-2; D gene unclear. Germline loops: CDR1 LNHNV, CDR2 YYDKDF (reference sequence). Between the trimmed V and J ends, which lost 0 bases and 1 base, there was a span of 3 bases. This CDR3 spans 13 amino acids.

There are a few counts of this clone. The gene calls are TRBV5-6 and TRBJ1-1; D gene ambiguous. This CDR3 region has 13 residues. The germline CDR1 and CDR2 sequences are SGHDT and YYEEEE. Trimming shortened V by 1 base and J by 2 bases, and 6 bases separated the two germline ends. The CDR3 coding sequence is TGTGCCAGCAGCTTGTCGCCCAACACTGAAGCTTTCTTT. It codes for CASSLSPNTEAFF.

This clone was recorded a few times. The V and J genes are TRBV27 and TRBJ1-1; a possible D gene is TRBD1 (5 bases). The CDR3 runs 13 residues. CDR1 MNHEY and CDR2 SMNVEV come from the germline V gene (reference sequence). V was pared by 2 bases and J by 4 bases, with 8 bases between. CDR3 amino acids: CASSLSRATEAFF. As DNA, the CDR3 is TGTGCCAGCAGTTTAAGCAGGGCCACTGAAGCTTTCTTT.

This clone has just a few counts. The same CDR3 is also encoded by other DNA sequences in this sample. The chain recombines TRBV30 with TRBJ1-5; D is perhaps TRBD1 (6 bases). The CDR3 extends over 13 amino acids. Germline V gene lookup returns CDR1 GTSNPN and CDR2 SVGIG (reference sequence). V was shortened by 2 bases and J by 1 base, with 6 bases between the two germline ends. The CDR3 DNA reads as TGTGCCTGGAGTAGGGGGAGCAATCAGCCCCAGCATTTT. Translation: CAWSRGSNQPQHF.

The chain couples TRBV6-5 to TRBJ1-4; 11 bases line up with TRBD1. J was trimmed by 10 bases and V by 0 bases; bases with no gene match: 7. This CDR3 contains 16 residues. Per the germline V gene, CDR1 is MNHEY and CDR2 is SVGAGI. CDR3 coding DNA: TGTGCCAGCAGTTACTCTGTCGGACAGGGGGCGGGAAAACTGTTTTTT. This gives the protein CASSYSVGQGAGKLFF.

In its sample, this clone was seen a few times. J is TRBJ2-6 and V is TRBV11-3; no firm D call. This CDR3 has 15 amino acids. V lost 6 bases, J lost 1 base, and 10 bases lay in between. Germline CDR1 SGHNT, CDR2 YENEEA. CDR3 sequence reads: CASRDRLSGANVLTF. DNA of the CDR3: TGTGCCAGCAGAGACCGGCTATCTGGGGCCAACGTCCTGACTTTC.

This clone was seen only a few times. V gene TRBV7-2 combines with J gene TRBJ2-7, with 10 bases matching TRBD1. The CDR3 loop spans 15 amino acids. Germline CDR1 and CDR2: SGHTA and FQGNSA. The trim removed 5 bases at V and 3 bases at J, leaving 7 bases unmatched. The CDR3 DNA reads TGTGCCAGCAGCACCATGGGACAGGGGAACTACGAGCAGTACTTC. Amino acids: CASSTMGQGNYEQYF.

This rearrangement joins TRBV27 to TRBJ2-4; D call uncertain. This CDR3 comprises 15 residues. Germline CDR1 and CDR2: MNHEY and SMNVEV (reference sequence). Trimming took off 6 bases at V and 0 bases at J, with 12 bases between the two ends. This CDR3 is CASSSPSEAKNIQYF. The CDR3 region has the DNA TGTGCCAGCAGCTCGCCGTCAGAAGCCAAAAACATTCAGTACTTC.

In this sample, this clone turned up a few times. The chain uses TRBV9 and TRBJ1-5, with 8 bases lining up with TRBD1. This CDR3 region has 15 residues. After removal of 2 bases from V and 3 bases from J, the junction contained 4 bases not matched to a gene. CDR1 and CDR2 (germline): SGDLS, YYNGEE. The CDR3 spells CASSVTGGVNQPQHF. The CDR3 DNA reads as TGTGCCAGCAGCGTTACAGGGGGAGTCAATCAGCCCCAGCATTTT.

This clone has only a few counts. This chain uses TRBV19 with TRBJ1-1; maybe TRBD1 (6 bases). The CDR3 runs 13 residues. Trimming stripped 0 bases from V and 5 bases from J, with 7 bases between. Per germline, CDR1 LNHDA and CDR2 SQIVND (reference sequence). As DNA, the CDR3 is TGTGCCAGTAGTATAGAGAGGGGGACTGAAGCTTTCTTT. Its translation is CASSIERGTEAFF.

This chain joins TRBV4-1 and TRBJ2-1, with 7 bases lining up with TRBD1. V was clipped by 0 bases and J by 4 bases; unmatched bases: 3. This CDR3 region has 15 residues. Germline CDR1 is MGHRA and CDR2 is YSYEKL. The CDR3 DNA reads as TGCGCCAGCAGCCAAGACCGACAGGGTTACAATGAGCAGTTCTTC. Amino acid sequence: CASSQDRQGYNEQFF.

This clone was observed a few times. The genes are TRBV7-2 and TRBJ1-6; D call uncertain. V shed 2 bases and J shed 8 bases, with 10 bases lying between them. This CDR3 has 14 residues. Germline values: CDR1 SGHTA, CDR2 FQGNSA. The CDR3 DNA reads as TGTGCCAGCAGCTTAATCTGGGAAGATTCACCCCTCCACTTT. This sequence encodes CASSLIWEDSPLHF.